The 20 T cell receptor beta chains presented below share a single source sample, sequenced in a study of identical twins. TCRdb passed the 5' RACE reads through MiXCR, listing each CDR3 protein once. The sample contains around 160,000 distinct CDR3 sequences, around 3.5% of which appear only once. Sequencing was done on a sample of memory T cells sorted from blood. All receptors derive from a man younger than 35 in good health.

This clonotype has ten or more counts. This chain links TRBV2 with TRBJ1-1; D unclear. V lost 3 bases to trimming and J lost 1 base, with 9 bases between them. The CDR3 loop spans 14 amino acids. Germline V gene sequence: CDR1 SNHLY, CDR2 FYNNEI. The DNA of the CDR3 is TGTGCCAGCAGTGACCTGATTACGAACACTGAAGCTTTCTTT. Amino acids: CASSDLITNTEAFF.

This clonotype showed up just a few times. CDR3 residues: CASRTTGVGGNEQFF. The CDR3 coding sequence is TGTGCCAGTAGAACCACGGGAGTGGGGGGCAATGAGCAGTTCTTC. The chain uses TRBV19 and TRBJ2-1, with a tentative D call TRBD2 (6 bases). Germline V gene sequence: CDR1 LNHDA, CDR2 SQIVND (reference sequence). Trimming stripped 6 bases from V and 6 bases from J, with 18 bases between. This CDR3 comprises 15 residues.

With respect to this clonotype: A much larger clone lies a single base off, so this may be a read error. The conserved closing phenylalanine or tryptophan is absent in this CDR3, likely reflecting a read error. This sequence joins TRBV20-1 and TRBJ1-1; D is uncertain. V lost 5 bases, J lost 8 bases, and 12 bases lay in between. The CDR3 has 11 residues. Germline assignment: CDR1 DFQATT and CDR2 SNEGSKA (reference sequence). DNA of the CDR3: TGCAGTGCTCAATCGGACCGAGAAGCTTTCTAT. Its protein is CSAQSDREAFY.

In its sample, this clonotype was seen a few times. The chain combines TRBV30 with TRBJ2-5, with 12 bases lining up with TRBD2. Germline lookup yields CDR1 GTSNPN and CDR2 SVGIG (reference sequence). The CDR3 extends over 14 amino acids. Germline trimming cut 2 bases from V and 5 bases from J; bases unmatched to any gene: 3. In DNA, the CDR3 is TGTGCCTGGAGTCGGACTAGCGGGAAGGAGACCCAGTACTTC. It codes for CAWSRTSGKETQYF.

This clonotype was recorded many times. The chain couples TRBV5-1 to TRBJ2-6; D possibly corresponds to TRBD1 (6 bases). Germline V lookup: CDR1 SGHRS, CDR2 YFSETQ. The V and J ends lost 4 bases and 0 bases respectively, with 11 bases between them. This CDR3 spans 16 amino acids. The CDR3 protein is CASSVNRDSGANVLTF. The CDR3 coding sequence is TGCGCCAGCAGCGTAAACAGGGACTCTGGGGCCAACGTCCTGACTTTC.

The sample holds many counts of this clonotype. This rearrangement joins TRBV29-1 to TRBJ2-1; TRBD2 agrees at 12 bases. The CDR3 has 15 residues. Germline CDR1 SQVTM, CDR2 ANQGSEA. After removal of 4 bases from V and 12 bases from J, the junction contained 13 bases not matched to a gene. Here the CDR3 DNA reads TGCAGCGTTGCCCCCGCGACTAGCGGGAGAATAGTGCAGTTCTTC. Translating gives CSVAPATSGRIVQFF.

The gene calls are TRBV7-8 and TRBJ1-2; 11 bases match TRBD1. Germline loops: CDR1 SGHVS, CDR2 FQNEAQ. The CDR3 spans 15 residues. V lost 5 bases and J lost 8; bases outside the gene matches: 10. This CDR3 is CASSQRPGQGGGYTF. As DNA, the CDR3 is TGTGCCAGCAGCCAACGCCCGGGACAGGGGGGAGGCTACACCTTC.

This clonotype has a count of ten or more. The chain is built from TRBV6-1 and TRBJ2-7, with a possible D match to TRBD2 (5 bases). The CDR3 spans 14 residues. The V end was cut by 6 bases, the J end by 5 bases, with 17 bases between. Germline-derived CDR1 and CDR2 are MNHNS and SASEGT. CDR3 nucleotides: TGTGCCAGCAGCCCCGCGGGCAGGTTCCACGAGCAGTACGTC. Translated, it gives CASSPAGRFHEQYV.

This clonotype showed up many times. The rearrangement uses TRBV5-6 and TRBJ1-1; a possible D gene is TRBD1 (5 bases). The V gene's germline CDR1 is SGHDT and CDR2 YYEEEE. Trimming shortened V by 3 bases and J by 2 bases, and 14 bases separated the two germline ends. CDR3 length equals 15 residues. DNA of the CDR3: TGTGCCAGCAGCTGGCGGGGCGGGGTCAACACTGAAGCTTTCTTT. It translates to CASSWRGGVNTEAFF. The whole variable domain, remainder taken from reference TRBV5-6 and TRBJ1-1, is DAGVTQSPTHLIKTRGQQVTLRCSPKSGHDTVSWYQQALGQGPQFIFQYYEEEERQRGNFPDRFSGHQFPNYSSELNVNALLLGDSALYLCASSWRGGVNTEAFFGQGTRLTVV.

The rearrangement joins TRBV14 to TRBJ2-7; D possibly uses TRBD1 or TRBD2 (5 bases each). V lost 7 bases, J lost 5 bases, and 18 bases lay in between. The CDR3 sequence is 14 residues long. Per the germline V gene, CDR1 is SGHDN and CDR2 is FVKESK. CDR3 loop: CASNRDVGANEQYF. In DNA form, the CDR3 reads TGTGCCAGCAATAGGGACGTTGGCGCTAACGAGCAGTACTTC.

This clonotype was seen repeatedly, ten times or more. This chain joins TRBV27 and TRBJ1-5; no definite D call. V was clipped by 2 bases and J by 4 bases, with 12 bases between them. The CDR3 covers 15 residues. Germline loops: CDR1 MNHEY, CDR2 SMNVEV (reference sequence). CDR3 protein: CASSLNGGWNQPQHF. In DNA, the CDR3 is TGTGCCAGCAGTTTAAATGGAGGGTGGAATCAGCCCCAGCATTTT.

This clonotype was detected ten times or more. The chain links TRBV4-3 to TRBJ2-5; tentative D call: TRBD2 (5 bases). The germline CDR1 and CDR2 sequences are LGHNA and YSLEER. Trimming left V 0 bases short and J 0 bases short, with 8 bases between. This CDR3 spans 15 amino acids. This CDR3 reads CASSQDWRNQETQYF. The CDR3 region has the DNA TGCGCCAGCAGCCAAGATTGGAGGAACCAAGAGACCCAGTACTTC.

This clonotype was detected many times. The rearrangement uses TRBV20-1 and TRBJ2-1, with 8 nucleotides matching TRBD2. The CDR3 covers 15 residues. Germline V gene lookup returns CDR1 DFQATT and CDR2 SNEGSKA (reference sequence). Trimming removed 5 bases from V and 4 bases from J; junction bases left unmatched: 10. This chain's CDR3 is CSADARGLDYNEQFF. The CDR3 DNA reads as TGCAGTGCTGACGCCAGGGGACTAGATTACAATGAGCAGTTCTTC.

This clonotype was detected many times. The chain combines TRBV12-3 or TRBV12-4 with TRBJ1-2, with TRBD1 identical over 9 bases. The V and J ends lost 5 bases and 8 bases, in that order; junction bases with no gene match: 6. This CDR3 region has 13 residues. The DNA for the CDR3 is TGTGCCAGCAGTCCAGGACAGGGGCAAGGCTACACCTTC. It specifies CASSPGQGQGYTF.

Ten or more counts support this clonotype. The chain carries TRBV18 and TRBJ1-2, with a weak D call TRBD1 (5 bases). The CDR3 contains 12 residues. Germline V gene sequence: CDR1 KGHSH, CDR2 LQKENI. The germline V and J ends were trimmed by 5 bases and 4 bases, with 8 bases remaining between them. The CDR3 region is CASSGAAYGYTF. CDR3 DNA sequence: TGTGCCAGCTCAGGGGCCGCCTATGGCTACACCTTC.

This clonotype showed up many times. J is TRBJ2-7 and V is TRBV7-2; D is possibly TRBD1 (6 bases). Germline CDR1 reads SGHTA; CDR2 reads FQGNSA. CDR3 length: 12 amino acids. The ends were cut back, 5 bases at V and 3 bases at J, with 8 bases in the middle. The CDR3 DNA is TGTGCCAGCAGCATACAGGGCTACGAGCAGTACGTC. It yields the protein CASSIQGYEQYV.

This clonotype was observed at least ten times. The genes are TRBV20-1 and TRBJ1-5; no clear D gene. Deletions cut 0 bases from V and 3 bases from J, with 9 bases between. CDR1 DFQATT and CDR2 SNEGSKA come from the germline V gene (reference sequence). The CDR3 is made up of 14 amino acids. Written as DNA, the CDR3 is TGCAGTGCTAGAGATGCCCCCTCCAATCAGCCCCAGCATTTT. Its protein is CSARDAPSNQPQHF.

The gene calls are TRBV28 and TRBJ2-1, with D possibly being TRBD2 (7 bases). The germline gives CDR1 MDHEN, CDR2 SYDVKM. The CDR3 sequence is 15 residues long. The V end was cut by 6 bases, the J end by 1 base, with 13 bases between. Here the CDR3 DNA reads TGTGCCAGCAGACTAGGGGGGGGGTCCTACAATGAGCAGTTCTTC. It specifies CASRLGGGSYNEQFF.

This clonotype was picked up many times. V and J are TRBV20-1 and TRBJ2-3, with a weak D call TRBD2 (5 bases). In germline, CDR1 is DFQATT, CDR2 SNEGSKA (reference sequence). This CDR3 has 14 amino acids. V dropped 3 bases and J dropped 0 bases, with 10 bases sitting between them. The CDR3 loop is CSASWETSTDTQYF. The CDR3 DNA reads TGCAGTGCTAGTTGGGAGACTAGCACAGATACGCAGTATTTT.

This clonotype was found a few times. This may arise from a read error, as a much more abundant clone is one base away. The rearrangement links TRBV6-2 or TRBV6-3 to TRBJ1-2, with D possibly matching TRBD1 (6 bases). This CDR3 contains 12 residues. CDR1 and CDR2 (germline): MNHEY, SVGEGT. Trimming cost V 10 bases and J 0 bases, with 9 bases left between them. CDR3 protein: CATRQANYGYTF. For the CDR3, the DNA is TGTGCCACCCGACAGGCTAACTATGGCTACACCTTC.